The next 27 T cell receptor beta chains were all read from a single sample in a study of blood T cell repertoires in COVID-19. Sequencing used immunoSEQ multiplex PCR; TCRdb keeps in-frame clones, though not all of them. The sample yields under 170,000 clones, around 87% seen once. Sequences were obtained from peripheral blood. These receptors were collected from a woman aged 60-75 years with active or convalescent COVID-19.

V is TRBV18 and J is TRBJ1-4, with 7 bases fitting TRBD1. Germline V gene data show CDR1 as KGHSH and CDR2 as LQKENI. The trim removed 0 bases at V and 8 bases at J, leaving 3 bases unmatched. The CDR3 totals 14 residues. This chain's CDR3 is CASSPPGTAEKLFF. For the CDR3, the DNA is TGTGCCAGCTCACCACCTGGGACAGCCGAAAAACTGTTTTTT.

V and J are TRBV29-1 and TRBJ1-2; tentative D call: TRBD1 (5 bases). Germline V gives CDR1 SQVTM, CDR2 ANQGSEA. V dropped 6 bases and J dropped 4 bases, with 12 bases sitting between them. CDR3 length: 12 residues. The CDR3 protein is CSVGTNLYGYTF. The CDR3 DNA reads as TGCAGCGTGGGGACTAACCTCTATGGCTACACCTTC. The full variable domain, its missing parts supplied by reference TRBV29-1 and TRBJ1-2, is SAVISQKPSRDICQRGTSLTIQCQVDSQVTMMFWYRQQPGQSLTLIATANQGSEATYESGFVIDKFPISRPNLTFSTLTVSNMSPEDSSIYLCSVGTNLYGYTFGSGTRLTVV.

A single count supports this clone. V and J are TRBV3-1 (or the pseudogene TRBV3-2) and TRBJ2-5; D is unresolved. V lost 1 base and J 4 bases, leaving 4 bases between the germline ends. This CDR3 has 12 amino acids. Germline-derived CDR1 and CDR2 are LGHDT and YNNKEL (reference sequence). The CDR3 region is CASSQVVETQYF. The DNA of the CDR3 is TGTGCCAGCAGCCAAGTCGTAGAGACCCAGTACTTC.

The CDR3 loop reads CASSLSGGNQGEAFF. CDR3 coding DNA: TGCGCCAGCAGCTTGAGCGGGGGGAATCAAGGTGAAGCTTTCTTT. The chain has TRBV5-1 and TRBJ1-1, with a weak D call TRBD1 (5 bases). CDR1 and CDR2 from the germline V gene are SGHRS and YFSETQ. Deletions cut 1 base from V and 7 bases from J, with 17 bases between. The CDR3 totals 15 residues.

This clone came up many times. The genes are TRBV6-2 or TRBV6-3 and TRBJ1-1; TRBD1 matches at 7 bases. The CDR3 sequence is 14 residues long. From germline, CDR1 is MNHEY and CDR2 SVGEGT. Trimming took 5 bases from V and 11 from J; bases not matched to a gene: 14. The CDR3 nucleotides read TGTGCCAGCAGTAACCCACTGGGACAGACATGGGCTTTCTTT. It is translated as CASSNPLGQTWAFF.

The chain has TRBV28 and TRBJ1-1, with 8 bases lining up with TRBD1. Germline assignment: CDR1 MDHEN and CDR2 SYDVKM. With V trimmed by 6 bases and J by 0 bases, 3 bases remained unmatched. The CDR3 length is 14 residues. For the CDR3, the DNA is TGTGCCAGCAGGGAGGGACAGGTGAACACTGAAGCTTTCTTT. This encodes CASREGQVNTEAFF.

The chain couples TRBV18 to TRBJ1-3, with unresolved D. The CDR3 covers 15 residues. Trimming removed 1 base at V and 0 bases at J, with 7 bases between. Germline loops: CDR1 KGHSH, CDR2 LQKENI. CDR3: CASSPQQSSGNTIYF. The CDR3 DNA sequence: TGTGCCAGCTCACCACAACAGAGCTCTGGAAACACCATATATTTT.

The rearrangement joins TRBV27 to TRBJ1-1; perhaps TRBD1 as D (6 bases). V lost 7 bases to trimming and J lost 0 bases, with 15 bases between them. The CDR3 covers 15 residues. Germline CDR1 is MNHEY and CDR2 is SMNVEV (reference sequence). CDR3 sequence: CASNRDTGLNTEAFF. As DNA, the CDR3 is TGTGCCAGCAACCGGGATACAGGGTTGAACACTGAAGCTTTCTTT.

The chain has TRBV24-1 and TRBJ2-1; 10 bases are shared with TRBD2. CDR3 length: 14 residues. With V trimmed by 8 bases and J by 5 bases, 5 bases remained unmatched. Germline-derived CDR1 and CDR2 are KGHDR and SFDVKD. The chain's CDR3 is CATMERGGNNEQFF. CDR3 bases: TGTGCCACCATGGAGCGGGGGGGGAACAATGAGCAGTTCTTC.

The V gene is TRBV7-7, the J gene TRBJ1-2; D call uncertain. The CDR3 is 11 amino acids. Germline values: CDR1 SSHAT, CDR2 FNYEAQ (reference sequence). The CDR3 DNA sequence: TGTGCTCGGGCCTTGGCGGGGGGCTACACCTTC. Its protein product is CARALAGGYTF. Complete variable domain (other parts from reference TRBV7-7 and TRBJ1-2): GAGVSQSPRYKVTKRGQDVTLRCDPISSHATLYWYQQALGQGPEFLTYFNYEAQPDKSGLPSDRFSAERPEGSISTLTIQRTEQRDSAMYRCARALAGGYTFGSGTRLTVV.

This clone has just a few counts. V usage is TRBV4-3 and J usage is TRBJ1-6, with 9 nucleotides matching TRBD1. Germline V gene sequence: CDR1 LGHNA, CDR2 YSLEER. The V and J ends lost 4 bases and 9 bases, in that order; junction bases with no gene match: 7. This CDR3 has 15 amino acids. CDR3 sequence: CASSPEQGASSPLHF. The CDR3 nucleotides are TGCGCCAGCAGCCCAGAACAGGGGGCGTCTTCACCCCTCCACTTT.

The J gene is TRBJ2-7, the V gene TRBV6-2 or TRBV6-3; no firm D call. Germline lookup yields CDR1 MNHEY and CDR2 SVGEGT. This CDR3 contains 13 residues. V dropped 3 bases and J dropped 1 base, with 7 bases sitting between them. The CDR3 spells CASSYTVSYEQYF. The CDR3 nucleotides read TGTGCCAGCAGTTATACAGTTTCCTACGAGCAGTACTTC.

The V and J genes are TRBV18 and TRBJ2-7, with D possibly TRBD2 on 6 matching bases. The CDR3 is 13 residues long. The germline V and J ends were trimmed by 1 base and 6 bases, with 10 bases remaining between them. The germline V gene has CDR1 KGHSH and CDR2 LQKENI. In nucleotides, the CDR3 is TGTGCCAGCTCACCACGTCAGGGAGGCGAGCAGTACTTC. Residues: CASSPRQGGEQYF.

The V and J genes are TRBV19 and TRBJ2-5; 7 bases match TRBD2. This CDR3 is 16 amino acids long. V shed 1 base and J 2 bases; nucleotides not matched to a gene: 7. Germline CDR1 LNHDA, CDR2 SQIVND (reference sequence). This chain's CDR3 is CASSIAGGGPQETQYF. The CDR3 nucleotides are TGTGCCAGTAGTATAGCGGGCGGGGGACCACAAGAGACCCAGTACTTC.

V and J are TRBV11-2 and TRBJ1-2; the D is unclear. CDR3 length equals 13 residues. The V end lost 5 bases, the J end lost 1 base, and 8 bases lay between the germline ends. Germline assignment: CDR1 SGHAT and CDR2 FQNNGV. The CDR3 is CASSQRVNYGYTF. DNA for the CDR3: TGTGCCAGCAGCCAACGGGTTAACTATGGCTACACCTTC.

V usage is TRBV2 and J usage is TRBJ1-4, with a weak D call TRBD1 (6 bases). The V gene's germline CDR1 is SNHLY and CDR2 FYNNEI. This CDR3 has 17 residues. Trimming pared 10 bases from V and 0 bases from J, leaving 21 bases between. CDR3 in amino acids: CAIGLKGQFATNEKLFF. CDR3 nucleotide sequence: TGTGCCATCGGGCTAAAAGGACAGTTCGCAACTAATGAAAAACTGTTTTTT.

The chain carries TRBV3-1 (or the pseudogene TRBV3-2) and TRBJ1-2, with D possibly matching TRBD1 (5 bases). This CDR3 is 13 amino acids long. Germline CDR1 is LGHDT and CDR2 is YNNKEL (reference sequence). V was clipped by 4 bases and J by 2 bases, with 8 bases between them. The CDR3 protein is CASSRTGNYGYTF. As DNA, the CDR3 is TGTGCCAGCAGCCGAACAGGAAACTATGGCTACACCTTC.

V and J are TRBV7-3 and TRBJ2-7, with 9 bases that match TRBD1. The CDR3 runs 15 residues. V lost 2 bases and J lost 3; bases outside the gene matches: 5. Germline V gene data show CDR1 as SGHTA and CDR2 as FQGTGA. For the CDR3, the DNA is TGTGCCAGCAGCTTATCGGGACAGGGAAACTACGAGCAGTACTTC. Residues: CASSLSGQGNYEQYF.

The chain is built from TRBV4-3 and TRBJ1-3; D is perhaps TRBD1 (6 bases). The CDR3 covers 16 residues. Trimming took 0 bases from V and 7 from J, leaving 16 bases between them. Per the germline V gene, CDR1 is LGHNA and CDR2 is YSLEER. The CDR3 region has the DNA TGCGCCAGCAGCCAAGATAGGAGCACAGGGTGGAACACCATATATTTT. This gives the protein CASSQDRSTGWNTIYF.

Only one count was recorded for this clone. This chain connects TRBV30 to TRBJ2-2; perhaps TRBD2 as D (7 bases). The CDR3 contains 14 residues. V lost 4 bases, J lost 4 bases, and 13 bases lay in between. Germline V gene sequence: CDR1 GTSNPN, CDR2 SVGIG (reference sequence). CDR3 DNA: TGTGCCTGGACACAGGGACTACCCACCGGGGAGCTGTTTTTT. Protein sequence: CAWTQGLPTGELFF.

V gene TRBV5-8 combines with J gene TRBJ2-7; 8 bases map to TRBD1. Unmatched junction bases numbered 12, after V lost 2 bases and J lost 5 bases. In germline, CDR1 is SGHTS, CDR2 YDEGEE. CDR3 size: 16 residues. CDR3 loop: CASSLETGENLDEQYF. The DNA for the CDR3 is TGTGCCAGCAGCTTAGAGACAGGGGAAAATCTGGACGAGCAGTACTTC.

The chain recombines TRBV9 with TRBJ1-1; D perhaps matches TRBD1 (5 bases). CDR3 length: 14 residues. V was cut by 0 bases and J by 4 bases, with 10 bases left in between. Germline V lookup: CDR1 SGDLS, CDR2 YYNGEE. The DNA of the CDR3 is TGTGCCAGCAGCGTAGCTCCCCAGGGCACTGAAGCTTTCTTT. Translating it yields CASSVAPQGTEAFF.

The CDR3 DNA is TGTGCCAGCAGCTGGGGACAGAACTCCTACGAGCAGTACTTC. It is translated as CASSWGQNSYEQYF. The genes are TRBV5-6 and TRBJ2-7, with TRBD1 matching over 7 bases. The CDR3 has 14 residues. CDR1 SGHDT and CDR2 YYEEEE come from the germline V gene. V lost 3 bases, J lost 0 bases, and 3 bases stayed unmatched.

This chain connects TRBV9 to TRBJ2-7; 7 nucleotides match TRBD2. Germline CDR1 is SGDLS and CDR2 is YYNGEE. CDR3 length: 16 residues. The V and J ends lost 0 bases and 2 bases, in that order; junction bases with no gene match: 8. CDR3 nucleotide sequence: TGTGCCAGCAGCGTAGCTCCGGCGGGGGTAGCCTACGAGCAGTACTTC. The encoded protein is CASSVAPAGVAYEQYF.

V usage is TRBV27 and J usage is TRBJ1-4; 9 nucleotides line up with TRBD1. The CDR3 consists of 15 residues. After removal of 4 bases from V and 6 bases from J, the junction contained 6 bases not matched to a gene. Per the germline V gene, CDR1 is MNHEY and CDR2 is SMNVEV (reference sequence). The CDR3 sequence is CASSYTGTGYEKLFF. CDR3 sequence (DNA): TGTGCCAGCAGTTACACCGGGACAGGGTATGAAAAACTGTTTTTT.

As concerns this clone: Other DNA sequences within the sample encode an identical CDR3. In nucleotides, the CDR3 is TGCGCCAGCAGAGACAGGGTAACAGATACGCAGTATTTT. Protein product: CASRDRVTDTQYF. The chain carries TRBV5-1 and TRBJ2-3, with 7 bases identical to TRBD1. CDR3 length equals 13 residues. V dropped 5 bases and J dropped 3; count of bases not matched to a gene: 3. Looked up from germline, CDR1 is SGHRS and CDR2 is YFSETQ.

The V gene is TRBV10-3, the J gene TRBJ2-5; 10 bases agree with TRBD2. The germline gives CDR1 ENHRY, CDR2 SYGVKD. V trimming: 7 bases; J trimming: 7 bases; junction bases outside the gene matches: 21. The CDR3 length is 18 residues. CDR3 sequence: CAITLAGGYKKRWGTQYF. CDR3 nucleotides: TGTGCCATCACTTTAGCGGGGGGCTACAAGAAAAGATGGGGGACCCAGTACTTC.